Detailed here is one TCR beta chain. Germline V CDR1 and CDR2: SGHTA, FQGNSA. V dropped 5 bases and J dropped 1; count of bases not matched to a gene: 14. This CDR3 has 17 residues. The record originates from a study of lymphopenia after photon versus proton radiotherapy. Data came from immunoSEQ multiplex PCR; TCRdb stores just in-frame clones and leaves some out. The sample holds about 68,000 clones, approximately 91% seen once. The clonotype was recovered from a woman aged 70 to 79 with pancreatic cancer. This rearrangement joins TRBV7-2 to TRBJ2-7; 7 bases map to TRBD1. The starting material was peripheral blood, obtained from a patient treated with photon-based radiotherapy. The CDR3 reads CASSATGPRQGSYEQYF. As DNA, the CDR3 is TGTGCCAGCAGCGCCACGGGGCCCCGACAGGGATCCTACGAGCAGTACTTC.